This record concerns one TCR beta chain sequence. This record belongs to a study of blood T cell repertoires in COVID-19. At the level of the study: COVID-19 samples from acute and convalescent phases originated in the United States, Italy and Spain. Sources were T cells, B-cell-depleted T cells, or PBMCs; the material itself was cDNA or gDNA.

The CDR3 contains 13 residues. In germline, CDR1 is SEHNR, CDR2 FQNEAQ (reference sequence). V lost 6 bases, J lost 1 base, and 9 bases lay in between. In the authors' workflow: Amplifying reference gene primers gave estimates of nucleated cell counts. Method: immunoSEQ multiplex PCR; TCRdb's copy keeps in-frame clones and lacks some. V and J calls plus clone size are reproduced from that table; the DNA served to infer D and trimming. The table records approximately 40,000 clones, about 85% of them present only once. V and J are TRBV7-9 and TRBJ1-1; unclear D gene. Sequenced: peripheral blood. This TCR was recovered from a human donor in a cohort sampled during active COVID-19. The CDR3 DNA sequence: TGTGCCAGCAGTGGGCTCGCGAACACTGAAGCTTTCTTT. As protein: CASSGLANTEAFF. The complete variable domain, with remaining parts taken from reference TRBV7-9 and TRBJ1-1, reads DTGVSQNPRHKITKRGQNVTFRCDPISEHNRLYWYRQTLGQGPEFLTYFQNEAQLEKSRLLSDRFSAERPKGSFSTLEIQRTEQGDSAMYLCASSGLANTEAFFGQGTRLTVV.